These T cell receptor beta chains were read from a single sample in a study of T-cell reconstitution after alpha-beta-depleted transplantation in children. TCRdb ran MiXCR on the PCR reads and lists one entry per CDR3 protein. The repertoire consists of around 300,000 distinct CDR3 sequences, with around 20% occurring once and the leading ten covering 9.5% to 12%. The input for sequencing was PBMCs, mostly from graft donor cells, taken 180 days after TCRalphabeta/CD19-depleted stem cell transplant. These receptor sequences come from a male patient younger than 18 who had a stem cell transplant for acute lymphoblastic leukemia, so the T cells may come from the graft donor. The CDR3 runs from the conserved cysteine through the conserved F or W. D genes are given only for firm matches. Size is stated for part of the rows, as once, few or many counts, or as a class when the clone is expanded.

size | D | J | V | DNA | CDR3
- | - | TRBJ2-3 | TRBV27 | TGTGCCAGCAGTTTATGGGGAGATACGCAGTATTTT | CASSLWGDTQYF
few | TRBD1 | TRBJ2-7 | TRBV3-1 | TGTGCCAGCAGTCCCGGACAGGGGGACTACGAGCAGTACTTC | CASSPGQGDYEQYF
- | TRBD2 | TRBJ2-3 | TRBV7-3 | TGTGCCAGCAGCTTCCCTGGACTAGCGGGAATCGATACGCAGTATTTT | CASSFPGLAGIDTQYF
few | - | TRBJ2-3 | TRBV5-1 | TGCGCCAGCAGCTTGAGCGGGCTAAGCACAGATACGCAGTATTTT | CASSLSGLSTDTQYF
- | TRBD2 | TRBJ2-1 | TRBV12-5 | TGTGCTGGTGGTTTCCCTACTAGCGGGAGGACCGAGTCCTACAATGAGCAGTTCTTC | CAGGFPTSGRTESYNEQFF
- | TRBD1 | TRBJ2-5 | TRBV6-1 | TGTGCCAGAATCTCCAGGGGGCCCACGTGCCAAGAGACCCAGTACTTC | CARISRGPTCQETQYF
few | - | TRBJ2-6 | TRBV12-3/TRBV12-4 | TGTGCCAGCAGTTTAAACGGGGCCGCTACTGGGGCCAACGTCCTGACTTTC | CASSLNGAATGANVLTF
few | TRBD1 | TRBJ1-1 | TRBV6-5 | TGTGCCAGCAGTTACATAGTGGTAGGGGGCAACACTGAAGCTTTCTTT | CASSYIVVGGNTEAFF
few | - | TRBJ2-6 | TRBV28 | TGTGCCAGCACCGATCCCAGGAACTCTGGGGCCAACGTCCTGACTTTC | CASTDPRNSGANVLTF
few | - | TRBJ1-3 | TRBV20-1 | TGCAGTGCCCGGCCCCGGGGAAACACCATATATTTT | CSARPRGNTIYF
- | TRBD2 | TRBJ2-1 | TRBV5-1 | TGCGCCAGCAGCTTGGTTAGCGGGAGTGTGAATGAGCAGTTCTTC | CASSLVSGSVNEQFF
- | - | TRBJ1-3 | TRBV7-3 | TGTGCCAGCAGCTTAACGGGGACGACTGGAAACACCATATATTTT | CASSLTGTTGNTIYF
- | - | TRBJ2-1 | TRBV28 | TGTGCCAGCAGTCAGTTGCAACTAGCCTCTGAGCAGTTCTTC | CASSQLQLASEQFF
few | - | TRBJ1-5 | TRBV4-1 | TGCGCCAGCAGCCAAGGGAGTGGGGGGCAGCCCCAGCATTTT | CASSQGSGGQPQHF
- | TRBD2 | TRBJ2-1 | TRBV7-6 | TGTGCCAGCCTTCCGGGACTAGCGGGACCGGGGTTCTACAATGAGCAGTTCTTC | CASLPGLAGPGFYNEQFF
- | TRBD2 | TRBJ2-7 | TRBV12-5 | TGTGCTAGTGGTTTGGTACTAGCGGGAGGGAGCGAGCAGTACTTC | CASGLVLAGGSEQYF
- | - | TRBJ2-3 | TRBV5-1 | TGCGCCAGCGCCCCGGGATTCCCTAGCACAGATACGCAGTATTTT | CASAPGFPSTDTQYF
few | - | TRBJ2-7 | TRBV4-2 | TGTGCCAGCAGTCCCAGAACCGGAGCGGAGGGGGCCTACGAGCAGTACTTC | CASSPRTGAEGAYEQYF
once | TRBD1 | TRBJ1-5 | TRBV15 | TGTGCCACCAGCAGTCGACAGGGGGTTTCTCAGCCCCAGCATTTT | CATSSRQGVSQPQHF
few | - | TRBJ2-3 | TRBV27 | TGTGCCAGCAGTTTCCAGGGCCTAAATGTGGCCGAACTACGAGATACGCAGTATTTT | CASSFQGLNVAELRDTQYF
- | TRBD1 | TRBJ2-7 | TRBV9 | TGTGCCAGCAGCGGAAGGGGGCTCTACGAGCAGTACTTC | CASSGRGLYEQYF
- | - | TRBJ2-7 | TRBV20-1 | TGCAGTGCCAGTCATCGTAGACGCCTCTCCTACGAGCAGTACTTC | CSASHRRRLSYEQYF
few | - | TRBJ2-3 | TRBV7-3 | TGTGCCAGCAGCTTAACGGTCGTTAGCACAGATACGCAGTATTTT | CASSLTVVSTDTQYF
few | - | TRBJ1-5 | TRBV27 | TGTGCCAGCAGCCCCCAAGACGGGGGTCAGCCCCAGCATTTT | CASSPQDGGQPQHF
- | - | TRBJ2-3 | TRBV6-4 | TGTGCCAGCTCCCTTGAAGTGGGGGGCACAGATACGCAGTATTTT | CASSLEVGGTDTQYF
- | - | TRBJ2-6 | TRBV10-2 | TGCGCCAGCAGACTGGACCCCGGGGGGGCCAACGTCCTGACTTTC | CASRLDPGGANVLTF
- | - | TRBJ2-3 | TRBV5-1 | TGCGCCAGCAGCTTGGCCCAAGCGGCCTACACAGATACGCAGTATTTT | CASSLAQAAYTDTQYF
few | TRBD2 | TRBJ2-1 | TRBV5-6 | TGTGCCAGCAGCTGGGGACTAGGTACGGACAATGAGCAGTTCTTC | CASSWGLGTDNEQFF
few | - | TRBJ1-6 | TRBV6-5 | TGTGCCAGCAGTTACTCACTCAGCCTGGGGCATAATTCACCCCTCCACTTT | CASSYSLSLGHNSPLHF
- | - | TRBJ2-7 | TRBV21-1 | TGTGCCAGCTATCAGACAGGGGGTCAGTACGAGCAGTACTTC | CASYQTGGQYEQYF
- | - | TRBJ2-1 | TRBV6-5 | TGTGCCAGCAGTCCCCAGCGGGTGCAGTTCTTC | CASSPQRVQFF
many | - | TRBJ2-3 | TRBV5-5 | TGTGCCAGCAGCTGGAGCACAGATACGCAGTATTTT | CASSWSTDTQYF
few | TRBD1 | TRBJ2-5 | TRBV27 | TGTGCCAGCCTATCCTGGACAGGGGGCCAAGAGACCCAGTACTTC | CASLSWTGGQETQYF
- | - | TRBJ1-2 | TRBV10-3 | TGTGCCACCAGCTCAGTGGCCTATGGCTACACCTTC | CATSSVAYGYTF
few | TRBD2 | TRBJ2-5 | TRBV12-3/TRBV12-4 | TGTGCCAGCAGTTTAGCGCGGGGCGGGAGGGCCGTCGGGACCCAGTACTTC | CASSLARGGRAVGTQYF
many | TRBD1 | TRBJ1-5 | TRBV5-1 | TGCGCCAGCAGCTTGGGACAGGGCGGCAATCAGCCCCAGCATTTT | CASSLGQGGNQPQHF
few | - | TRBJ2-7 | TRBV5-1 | TGCGCCAGCAGCTTGGAACAGGATTACGAGCAGTACTTC | CASSLEQDYEQYF
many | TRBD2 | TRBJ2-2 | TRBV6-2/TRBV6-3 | TGTGCCAGCAGCGCCGGACTAGCGGGAGTTAAGGACACCGGGGAGCTGTTTTTT | CASSAGLAGVKDTGELFF
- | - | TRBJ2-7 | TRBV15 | TGTGCCACCAGCAGAGATGCCCTTGGTTACGAGCAGTACTTC | CATSRDALGYEQYF
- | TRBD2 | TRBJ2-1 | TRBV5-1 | TGCGCCAGCAGCTGGGCGGCAGCGGGGGGCAATGAGCAGTTCTTC | CASSWAAAGGNEQFF
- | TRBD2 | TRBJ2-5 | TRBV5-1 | TGCGCCAGCAGGGTTGGACTAGTAGGGGAGACCCAGTACTTC | CASRVGLVGETQYF
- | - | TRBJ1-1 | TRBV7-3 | TGTGCCAGCAGCTTACGGGGGGGGACCACTGAAGCTTTCTTT | CASSLRGGTTEAFF
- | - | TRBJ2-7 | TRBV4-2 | TGTGCCAGCAGCCAAGATTACTACCGCTCCTACGAGCAGTACTTC | CASSQDYYRSYEQYF
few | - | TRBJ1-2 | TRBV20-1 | TGCAGTGCTAGAGGCCCCTATGGCTACACCTTC | CSARGPYGYTF
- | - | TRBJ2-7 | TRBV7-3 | TGTGCCAGCAGCTTGGGGGTTGGGAATTACTACGAGCAGTACTTC | CASSLGVGNYYEQYF
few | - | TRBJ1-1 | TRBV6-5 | TGTGCCAGCAGTTACTCCCTAGGCACTGAAGCTTTCTTT | CASSYSLGTEAFF
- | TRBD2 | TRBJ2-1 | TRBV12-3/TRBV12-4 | TGTGCCAGCGGGGATAGCGGGAGGGCCTTCAATGAGCAGTTCTTC | CASGDSGRAFNEQFF
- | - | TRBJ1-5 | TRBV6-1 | TGTGCCAGCAGAGCCGGGACACCGAATCAGCCCCAGCATTTT | CASRAGTPNQPQHF